What follows are 21 T cell receptor beta chains derived from one specimen sequenced in a study of post-analysis software for immune sequencing data. Included in the TCR beta cDNA libraries were unique molecular identifiers. TCRdb re-derived calls from the PCR reads in MiXCR, one entry per CDR3 protein. The sample lists 650,000 to 900,000 distinct CDR3 sequences, around 46% seen once, with 4.9% in the top ten. No antigens are known for them. Study findings and constraints: The study found TRBV5-6, TRBV5-1 and TRBV20-1 among 4 or 5 TRBV segments more frequent in patients than controls.

What was sequenced was blood. These receptors were obtained from a girl between 10 and 17 years old with multiple sclerosis.

The chain joins TRBV10-3 to TRBJ2-5, with 9 bases fitting TRBD2. The better agreement between TRBJ2-7 and the DNA end casts doubt on the J call. The germline CDR1 and CDR2 sequences are ENHRY and SYGVKD. This CDR3 contains 17 residues. This chain's CDR3 is CAISETNSGRVPYEQYF. The CDR3, as DNA: TGTGCCATCAGTGAGACCAATAGCGGGAGAGTCCCCTACGAGCAGTACTTC.

This clonotype showed up just a few times. The chain employs TRBV6-2 or TRBV6-3 and TRBJ2-5, with 13 bases lining up with TRBD2. V shed 6 bases, J shed 5 bases, and the junction held 9 bases outside the gene matches. CDR1 is MNHEY, CDR2 SVGEGT, per germline. The CDR3 spans 16 residues. The CDR3: CASRPLAGGPRETQYF. Here the CDR3 DNA reads TGTGCCAGCAGGCCACTAGCGGGAGGGCCTCGGGAGACCCAGTACTTC.

V and J are TRBV5-6 and TRBJ2-5; TRBD2 matches at 14 bases. V shed 4 bases, J shed 0 bases, and the junction held 5 bases outside the gene matches. Germline lookup yields CDR1 SGHDT and CDR2 YYEEEE. CDR3 length: 17 residues. The CDR3 spells CASSPGLAGVNQETQYF. The CDR3 region has the DNA TGTGCCAGCAGCCCGGGACTAGCGGGAGTGAACCAAGAGACCCAGTACTTC. Full variable domain (missing parts from reference TRBV5-6 and TRBJ2-5): DAGVTQSPTHLIKTRGQQVTLRCSPKSGHDTVSWYQQALGQGPQFIFQYYEEEERQRGNFPDRFSGHQFPNYSSELNVNALLLGDSALYLCASSPGLAGVNQETQYFGPGTRLLVL.

The chain uses TRBV2 and TRBJ2-1, with D possibly being TRBD1 or TRBD2 (6 bases each). This CDR3 is built from 12 residues. V dropped 0 bases and J dropped 10 bases, with 7 bases sitting between them. Germline V gene sequence: CDR1 SNHLY, CDR2 FYNNEI. The CDR3 DNA follows: TGTGCCAGCAGTGAAGCGGGGGGCGAGCAGTTCTTC. Translating it yields CASSEAGGEQFF.

CDR3 in amino acids: CASSRQGALYEQYF. In DNA, the CDR3 is TGTGCCAGCAGCCGACAGGGGGCCCTTTACGAGCAGTACTTC. This chain uses TRBV27 with TRBJ2-5; 10 bases align to TRBD1. The J call may be incorrect, as the DNA end agrees better with TRBJ2-7. CDR3 length: 14 residues. The germline V gene encodes CDR1 MNHEY and CDR2 SMNVEV (reference sequence).

This clonotype occurred a few times. V is TRBV12-3 or TRBV12-4 and J is TRBJ2-3; 7 bases match TRBD2. The CDR3 is made up of 17 amino acids. Trimming took 4 bases from V and 1 from J; bases not matched to a gene: 11. CDR3 amino acids: CASSSLVGAGGTDTQYF. The CDR3 DNA reads TGTGCCAGCAGTTCCCTGGTAGGGGCGGGGGGCACAGATACGCAGTATTTT.

The chain couples TRBV30 to TRBJ2-5, with a tentative D call TRBD1 (5 bases). Germline V gene lookup returns CDR1 GTSNPN and CDR2 SVGIG (reference sequence). The CDR3 consists of 12 residues. The V end lost 1 base, the J end lost 11 bases, and 14 bases lay between the germline ends. This CDR3 reads CAWSAWGDGQYF. As DNA, the CDR3 is TGTGCCTGGAGTGCGTGGGGCGATGGGCAGTACTTC.

This chain connects TRBV6-4 to TRBJ2-3; D gene uncertain. V lost 0 bases and J 1 base, leaving 8 bases between the germline ends. The CDR3 is 15 residues long. Germline V gene lookup returns CDR1 MRHNA and CDR2 SNTAGT. CDR3 nucleotide sequence: TGTGCCAGCAGTGACTCGAGAGACGGCACAGATACGCAGTATTTT. This encodes CASSDSRDGTDTQYF.

The chain joins TRBV12-3 or TRBV12-4 to TRBJ2-5; D uncertain. This CDR3 is built from 13 residues. The V end was cut by 7 bases, the J end by 1 base, with 10 bases between. The CDR3 DNA sequence: TGTGCCAGCACCTACCCGGGCCAAGAGACCCAGTACTTC. This sequence encodes CASTYPGQETQYF.

The chain has TRBV9 and TRBJ1-1, with D maybe TRBD1 (5 bases). Trimming left V 0 bases short and J 3 bases short, with 12 bases between. CDR1 is SGDLS, CDR2 YYNGEE, per germline. This CDR3 is 15 amino acids long. The CDR3 sequence is CASSVAPGGDTEAFF. The CDR3 DNA sequence: TGTGCCAGCAGCGTAGCGCCGGGGGGGGACACTGAAGCTTTCTTT.

This chain uses TRBV19 with TRBJ2-5; TRBD2 agrees at 10 bases. This CDR3 is 16 amino acids long. J gave up 2 bases and V 5 bases, and 8 bases lay outside the gene matches. CDR1 LNHDA and CDR2 SQIVND come from the germline V gene (reference sequence). The CDR3 protein is CASSRWTSGTQETQYF. DNA of the CDR3: TGTGCCAGTAGTCGCTGGACTAGCGGTACGCAAGAGACCCAGTACTTC.

The chain couples TRBV25-1 to TRBJ2-7, with 16 bases identical to TRBD2. Germline CDR1 MGHDK, CDR2 SYGVNS. V lost 5 bases, J lost 10 bases, and 11 bases stayed unmatched. This CDR3 has 16 residues. CDR3 in amino acids: CASSNSGTSGRAEQYF. CDR3 nucleotide sequence: TGTGCCAGCAGTAACTCCGGGACTAGCGGGAGGGCCGAACAGTACTTC.

Of note for this clonotype: Mismatch with germline at one junction end may stem from a read error. The rearrangement uses TRBV10-3 and TRBJ2-1, with D unclear. The CDR3 totals 13 residues. Germline lookup yields CDR1 ENHRY and CDR2 SYGVKD. CDR3 in DNA: TGCGCCATCACCGACGGGCTAACCAATGAGCAGTTCTTC. Amino acids: CAITDGLTNEQFF.

This clonotype was detected a few times. The V gene is TRBV7-8, the J gene TRBJ2-1; D may be TRBD2 (5 bases). The CDR3 spans 17 residues. Germline loops: CDR1 SGHVS, CDR2 FQNEAQ. V was pared by 3 bases and J by 4 bases, with 19 bases between. CDR3 sequence: CASSLGGGPGSYNEQFF. DNA of the CDR3: TGTGCCAGCAGCTTGGGCGGCGGGCCGGGAAGTTACAATGAGCAGTTCTTC.

V usage is TRBV20-1 and J usage is TRBJ2-7, with 14 bases aligning to TRBD2. The CDR3 totals 15 residues. The germline CDR1 and CDR2 sequences are DFQATT and SNEGSKA (reference sequence). Germline trimming cut 5 bases from V and 6 bases from J; bases unmatched to any gene: 9. The CDR3 region has the DNA TGCAGTGCTCCGGGGACTAGCGGGAGTGGGAGCGAGCAGTACTTC. This encodes CSAPGTSGSGSEQYF.

This chain uses TRBV29-1 with TRBJ2-1; TRBD2 matches 10 bases. The junction had 3 bases not matched to a gene; V was cut back by 8 bases and J by 2 bases. The CDR3 has 13 amino acids. CDR1 is SQVTM, CDR2 ANQGSEA, per germline. CDR3 coding DNA: TGCAGCATCGGACTAGCGGCCTACAATGAGCAGTTCTTC. Translation gives CSIGLAAYNEQFF.

The genes are TRBV5-5 and TRBJ1-1, with 8 bases that match TRBD1. CDR1 is SGHKS, CDR2 YYEKEE, per germline (reference sequence). The V gene end was trimmed by 1 base and the J gene end by 1 base; junction bases not matched to a gene: 6. The CDR3 runs 16 residues. The CDR3 DNA sequence: TGTGCCAGCAGCTTGTCAGGGGGCGCGAGGAACACTGAAGCTTTCTTT. Translated, it gives CASSLSGGARNTEAFF.

This chain uses TRBV20-1 with TRBJ2-5, with TRBD1 matching over 10 bases. CDR1 is DFQATT, CDR2 SNEGSKA, per germline (reference sequence). This CDR3 is built from 14 residues. The ends lost 6 bases at V and 6 bases at J; junction bases unmatched: 10. The CDR3 nucleotides are TGCAGTGCCCTGGACAGGGGGTCCGAGAAGACCCAGTACTTC. This encodes CSALDRGSEKTQYF.

The chain couples TRBV20-1 to TRBJ2-4, with D unclear. Germline V gene data show CDR1 as DFQATT and CDR2 as SNEGSKA (reference sequence). This CDR3 spans 13 amino acids. V lost 4 bases and J lost 13, with 20 bases in between. CDR3 loop: CSATQARLFEQYF. The DNA of the CDR3 is TGCAGTGCTACCCAAGCTCGCCTCTTTGAGCAGTACTTC.

The chain employs TRBV7-8 and TRBJ2-3, with TRBD2 matching 11 bases. J was trimmed by 0 bases and V by 5 bases; bases with no gene match: 10. There are 18 residues in the CDR3. Germline values: CDR1 SGHVS, CDR2 FQNEAQ. CDR3 in amino acids: CASSPGTSGFSSTDTQYF. CDR3 nucleotides: TGTGCCAGCAGCCCGGGGACTAGCGGTTTTTCCAGCACAGATACGCAGTATTTT.

The rearrangement joins TRBV29-1 to TRBJ1-1; D ambiguous. Trimming took 3 bases from V and 0 from J, leaving 14 bases between them. The CDR3 runs to 15 residues. Germline V lookup: CDR1 SQVTM, CDR2 ANQGSEA. CDR3 bases: TGCAGCGTTGATAAGGGAGTCGGAATGAACACTGAAGCTTTCTTT. Its protein is CSVDKGVGMNTEAFF.